This TCR beta chain appears in the sequencing data of a study of Graves' ophthalmopathy and Graves' hyperthyroidism. Study findings and constraints: A majority of expanded thyroid clonotypes exceeding 0.001 frequency were likewise present in blood.

Note on this clonotype: Its antigen is not known.

From RNA, the CDR3 regions of TCR beta chains were amplified and sequenced. First-round RT-PCR used HTBI primers; second-round multiplex PCR followed. Each CDR3 protein gets one entry after TCRdb re-called the multiplex PCR reads with MiXCR. The table records over 650,000 distinct CDR3 sequences, roughly 41% of them present only once. CDR1 SGDLS and CDR2 YYNGEE come from the germline V gene. CDR3 size: 15 residues. With 0 bases clipped from V and 4 bases from J, the junction kept 6 bases outside the gene matches. Clinical symptoms, serum thyroxine, TRAb, thyroid ultrasound and orbital computed tomography were relied on for diagnosis.

The V and J genes are TRBV9 and TRBJ1-2; TRBD1 matches 7 bases. The source is an adult man with Graves' ophthalmopathy. Source material: peripheral blood. CDR3 in DNA: TGTGCCAGCAGCGTAGGAGGGACAGTAGGCTATGGCTACACCTTC. It specifies CASSVGGTVGYGYTF.